Listed below are T cell receptor beta chains from one sample, sequenced in a study of shared clonotypes between healthy human individuals. Generated by immunoSEQ multiplex PCR, the TCRdb table keeps only in-frame clones and is missing some. The sample lists 650,000 to 700,000 clones; roughly 91% were seen once. Sample: memory CD8+ T cells from PBMCs. The receptors come from a man aged 18-30 years in good health. Some clones in this sample may be carry-over from other donors' samples. The CDR3 runs from the conserved cysteine through the conserved F or W. D genes are given only for firm matches. Size is omitted from some rows. Given values are once, few, many or a class for expanded clones.

clone_size d_call j_call v_call cdr3_aa cdr3_nt
once NA TRBJ1-1 TRBV4-2 CASSQEFGARNTEAFF TGTGCCAGCAGCCAAGAGTTTGGGGCACGGAACACTGAAGCTTTCTTT
once TRBD2 TRBJ2-2 TRBV27 CASRLLAGGPSGELFF TGTGCCAGCAGACTTCTAGCGGGAGGGCCATCCGGGGAGCTGTTTTTT
NA NA TRBJ2-7 TRBV29-1 CSVRVGDEQYF TGCAGCGTTAGAGTCGGGGACGAGCAGTACTTC
NA NA TRBJ2-4 TRBV5-4 CASSPGPLLAKNIQYF TGTGCCAGCAGCCCCGGTCCACTCTTAGCCAAAAACATTCAGTACTTC
many TRBD1 TRBJ1-1 TRBV6-4 CASSDSWTGEAFF TGTGCCAGCAGTGACTCATGGACAGGAGAAGCTTTCTTT
NA TRBD2 TRBJ2-1 TRBV10-3 CAISESGGSSYNEQFF TGTGCCATCAGTGAGTCGGGCGGGAGCTCCTACAATGAGCAGTTCTTC
once NA TRBJ1-5 TRBV11-2 CASSSAPNQPQHF TGTGCCAGCAGCTCAGCCCCCAATCAGCCCCAGCATTTT
few NA TRBJ2-1 TRBV23-1 CASSQEQFF TGCGCCAGCAGCCAGGAGCAGTTCTTC
NA NA TRBJ2-7 TRBV5-1 CASSLRAFQGEQYF TGCGCCAGCAGCTTGAGAGCATTCCAGGGAGAGCAGTACTTC
NA NA TRBJ1-2 TRBV16 CASSQSPGSRGYTF TGTGCCAGCAGCCAATCGCCAGGGAGTCGGGGCTACACCTTC
NA NA TRBJ1-5 TRBV21-1 CASSKARGLESNQPQHF TGTGCCAGCAGCAAAGCGCGGGGCCTTGAGAGCAATCAGCCCCAGCATTTT
few NA TRBJ2-7 TRBV5-5 CASSFSPSTGEQYF TGTGCCAGCAGCTTTTCGCCTTCTACGGGCGAGCAGTACTTC
NA NA TRBJ2-3 TRBV6-4 CASRKGTSSTDTQYF TGTGCCAGCAGGAAGGGGACCTCTAGCACAGATACGCAGTATTTT
NA NA TRBJ1-5 TRBV27 CASKVRVQDLGPQHF TGTGCCAGCAAGGTCCGGGTACAGGACCTTGGGCCCCAGCATTTT
NA NA TRBJ2-7 TRBV7-7 CASSLALGAYEQYF TGTGCCAGCAGCTTAGCGCTGGGAGCCTACGAGCAGTACTTC
once TRBD2 TRBJ2-1 TRBV28 CASSATSLINEQFF TGTGCCAGCAGTGCGACTAGCTTAATCAATGAGCAGTTCTTC
NA NA TRBJ2-3 TRBV5-4 CASSGLQGAGTDTQYF TGTGCCAGCAGCGGGTTACAGGGTGCGGGCACAGATACGCAGTATTTT
once TRBD1 TRBJ2-7 TRBV5-1 CASSPSPTTGQDEQYF TGCGCCAGCAGCCCCTCCCCGACGACAGGGCAAGACGAGCAGTACTTC
NA NA TRBJ2-7 TRBV28 CASSFPRGLLSYEQYF TGTGCCAGCAGTTTTCCCAGGGGTCTCCTTTCCTACGAGCAGTACTTC
NA TRBD2 TRBJ2-7 TRBV2 CASSPTSGIHEQYF TGTGCCAGCAGCCCGACTAGCGGCATCCACGAGCAGTACTTC
NA NA TRBJ2-5 TRBV9 CASSVEGETQYF TGTGCCAGCAGCGTAGAGGGGGAGACCCAGTACTTC
NA NA TRBJ2-6 TRBV14 CASSQNRGSGANVLTF TGTGCCAGCAGCCAGAATAGGGGATCTGGGGCCAACGTCCTGACTTTC